This is a list of T cell receptor beta chains from one sample in a study of breast tumors, draining lymph nodes, adjacent tissues. TCRdb passed the multiplex PCR reads through MiXCR, listing each CDR3 protein once. The sample gives about 89,000 distinct CDR3 sequences, roughly 28% of which show up once; about 8% is in the top ten. The sequenced sample was axillary lymph node tissue. The source is a female donor with breast cancer. Some clones in this sample may be carry-over from other donors' samples. Both conserved end residues are part of each CDR3. A D gene is named only where the DNA matches it firmly. The size field is filled for only some rows; it gives once, few, many or a size class.

j_call clone_size cdr3_length v_call d_call cdr3_aa cdr3_nt
TRBJ1-6 many 15 TRBV4-3 - CASRNVPAYNSPLHF TGCGCCAGCAGGAATGTGCCAGCCTATAATTCACCCCTCCACTTT
TRBJ1-3 many 16 TRBV5-1 TRBD1 CASSLMTGGTGNTIYF TGCGCCAGCAGCTTGATGACAGGGGGCACTGGAAACACCATATATTTT
TRBJ1-2 many 13 TRBV4-1 TRBD1 CASSPRDRGVYTF TGCGCCAGCAGCCCCCGGGACAGGGGAGTCTACACCTTC
TRBJ2-2 many 17 TRBV4-1 - CASSQEWRASNTGELFF TGCGCCAGCAGCCAAGAATGGCGCGCCTCTAACACCGGGGAGCTGTTTTTT
TRBJ2-7 - 14 TRBV29-1 - CSVGRQGPGFEQYF TGCAGCGTTGGGCGCCAAGGGCCGGGGTTCGAGCAGTACTTC
TRBJ2-3 many 16 TRBV28 TRBD2 CASGTGTSTPGYTQYF TGTGCCAGCGGAACCGGGACTAGCACCCCTGGTTATACGCAGTATTTT
TRBJ2-1 - 14 TRBV2 TRBD1 CASKTRGRVGEQFF TGTGCCAGCAAGACCAGGGGGAGAGTTGGTGAGCAGTTCTTC
TRBJ1-5 many 18 TRBV6-2/TRBV6-3 TRBD1 CASSHPKGQANSNQPQHF TGTGCCAGCAGTCACCCCAAGGGACAGGCGAATAGCAATCAGCCCCAGCATTTT
TRBJ2-5 - 15 TRBV7-2 TRBD2 CASSFRTSGGETQHF TGTGCCAGCAGCTTCCGGACTAGCGGGGGAGAGACCCAGCACTTC
TRBJ2-1 many 17 TRBV7-9 TRBD1 CASSPAPTTGKYNEQFF TGTGCCAGCAGCCCAGCCCCTACGACAGGGAAATACAATGAGCAGTTCTTC
TRBJ1-6 many 15 TRBV6-5 TRBD1 CASSFGQGAGSPLHF TGTGCCAGCAGTTTCGGACAGGGGGCAGGTTCACCCCTCCACTTT
TRBJ2-1 - 15 TRBV24-1 TRBD1 CATSVQGARYNEQFF TGTGCCACCAGTGTGCAGGGGGCGAGATACAATGAGCAGTTCTTC
TRBJ2-5 many 15 TRBV7-9 - CASSLDAGTTETQYF TGTGCCAGCAGCTTAGATGCGGGAACCACCGAGACCCAGTACTTC
TRBJ2-5 many 14 TRBV7-2 - CASSLIRRQETQYF TGTGCCAGCAGCTTAATCCGCAGGCAAGAGACCCAGTACTTC
TRBJ2-7 - 15 TRBV10-3 - CAISEAGQNVYEQYF TGTGCCATCAGTGAGGCGGGACAGAACGTCTACGAGCAGTACTTC
TRBJ2-1 many 14 TRBV11-3 TRBD2 CASSSIAGDNEQFF TGTGCCAGCAGCTCAATAGCGGGAGACAATGAGCAGTTCTTC
TRBJ2-3 many 14 TRBV6-1 - CASSENWAEDTQYF TGTGCCAGCAGTGAAAACTGGGCAGAAGATACGCAGTATTTT
TRBJ2-7 many 14 TRBV18 TRBD2 CASSPAAGDREQYF TGTGCCAGCTCACCGGCGGCGGGAGATCGCGAGCAGTACTTC
TRBJ2-7 many 11 TRBV20-1 - CSARWMGEQYF TGCAGTGCTAGATGGATGGGGGAGCAGTACTTC
TRBJ2-7 once 14 TRBV7-2 - CAGSLGGRASEQYF TGTGCCGGCAGCTTAGGAGGGAGAGCGTCCGAGCAGTACTTC
TRBJ1-6 - 15 TRBV9 TRBD1 CASSVGQGQGEPLHF TGTGCCAGCAGCGTAGGACAGGGCCAAGGCGAGCCCCTCCACTTT
TRBJ1-2 once 19 TRBV7-3 - CASSFYICSAEVLGGYYTF -
TRBJ2-7 - 15 TRBV7-2 TRBD2 CASSPGSGSGHEQYF TGTGCCAGCAGCCCCGGGAGCGGGAGTGGCCACGAGCAGTACTTC